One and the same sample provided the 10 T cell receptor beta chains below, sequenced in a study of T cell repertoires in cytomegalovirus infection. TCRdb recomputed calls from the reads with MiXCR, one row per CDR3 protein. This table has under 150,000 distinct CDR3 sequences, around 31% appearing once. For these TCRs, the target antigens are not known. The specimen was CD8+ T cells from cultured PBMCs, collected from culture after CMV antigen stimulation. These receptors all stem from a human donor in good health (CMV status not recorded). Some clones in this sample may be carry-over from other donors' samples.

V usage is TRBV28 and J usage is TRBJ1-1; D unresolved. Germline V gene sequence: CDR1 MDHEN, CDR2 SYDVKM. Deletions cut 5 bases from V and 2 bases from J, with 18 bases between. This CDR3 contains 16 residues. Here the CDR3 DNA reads TGTGCCAGCAGTCCTGACCTATTTACGGGAAACACTGAAGCTTTCTTT. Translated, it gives CASSPDLFTGNTEAFF.

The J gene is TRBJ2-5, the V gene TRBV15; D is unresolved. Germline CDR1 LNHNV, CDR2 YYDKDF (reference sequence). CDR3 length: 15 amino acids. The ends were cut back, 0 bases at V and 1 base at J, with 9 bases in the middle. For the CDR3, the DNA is TGTGCCACCAGCAGAGATCTTGGCCTCCAAGAGACCCAGTACTTC. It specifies CATSRDLGLQETQYF.

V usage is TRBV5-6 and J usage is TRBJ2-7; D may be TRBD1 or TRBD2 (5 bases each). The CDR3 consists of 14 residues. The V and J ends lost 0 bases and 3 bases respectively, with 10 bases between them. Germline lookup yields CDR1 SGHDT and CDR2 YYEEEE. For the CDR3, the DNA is TGTGCCAGCAGCTTGGACGGGACCTACTACGAGCAGTACTTC. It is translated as CASSLDGTYYEQYF. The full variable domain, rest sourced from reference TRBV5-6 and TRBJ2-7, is DAGVTQSPTHLIKTRGQQVTLRCSPKSGHDTVSWYQQALGQGPQFIFQYYEEEERQRGNFPDRFSGHQFPNYSSELNVNALLLGDSALYLCASSLDGTYYEQYFGPGTRLTVT.

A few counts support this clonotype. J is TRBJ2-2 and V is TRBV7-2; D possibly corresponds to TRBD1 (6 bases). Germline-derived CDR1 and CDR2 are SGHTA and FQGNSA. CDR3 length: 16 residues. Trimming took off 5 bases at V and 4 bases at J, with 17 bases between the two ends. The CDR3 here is CASSPVTGFATGELFF. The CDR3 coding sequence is TGTGCCAGCAGCCCCGTAACAGGGTTTGCCACCGGGGAGCTGTTTTTT.

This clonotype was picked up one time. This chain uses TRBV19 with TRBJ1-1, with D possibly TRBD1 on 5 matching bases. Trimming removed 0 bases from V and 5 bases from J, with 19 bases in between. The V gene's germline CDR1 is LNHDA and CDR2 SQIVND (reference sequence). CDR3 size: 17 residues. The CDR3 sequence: CASSIDGAQGEVTEAFF. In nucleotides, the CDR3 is TGTGCCAGTAGTATAGACGGGGCCCAGGGAGAGGTTACTGAAGCTTTCTTT.

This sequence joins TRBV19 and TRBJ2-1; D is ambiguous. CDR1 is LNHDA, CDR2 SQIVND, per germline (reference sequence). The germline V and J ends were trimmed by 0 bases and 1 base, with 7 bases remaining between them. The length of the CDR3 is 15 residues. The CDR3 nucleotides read TGTGCCAGTAGTATAGATGACTCTTCCTACAATGAGCAGTTCTTC. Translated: CASSIDDSSYNEQFF.

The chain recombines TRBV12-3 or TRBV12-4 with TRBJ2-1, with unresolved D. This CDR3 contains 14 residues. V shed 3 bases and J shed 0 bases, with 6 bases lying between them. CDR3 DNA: TGTGCCAGCAGTTTCTCGGGCTCCTACAATGAGCAGTTCTTC. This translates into CASSFSGSYNEQFF.

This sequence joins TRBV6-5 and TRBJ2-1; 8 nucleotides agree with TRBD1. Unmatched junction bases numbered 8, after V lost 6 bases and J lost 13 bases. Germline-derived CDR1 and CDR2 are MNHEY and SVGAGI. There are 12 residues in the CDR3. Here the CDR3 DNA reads TGTGCCAGCAGCGATACGGACAGGGTACAGTTCTTC. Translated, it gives CASSDTDRVQFF.

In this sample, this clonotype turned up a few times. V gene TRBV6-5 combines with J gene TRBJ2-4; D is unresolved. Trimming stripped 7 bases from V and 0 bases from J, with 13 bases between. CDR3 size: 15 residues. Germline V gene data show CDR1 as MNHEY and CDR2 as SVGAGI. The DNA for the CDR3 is TGTGCCAGCATTATGGGAAACCAAGCCAAAAACATTCAGTACTTC. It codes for CASIMGNQAKNIQYF.

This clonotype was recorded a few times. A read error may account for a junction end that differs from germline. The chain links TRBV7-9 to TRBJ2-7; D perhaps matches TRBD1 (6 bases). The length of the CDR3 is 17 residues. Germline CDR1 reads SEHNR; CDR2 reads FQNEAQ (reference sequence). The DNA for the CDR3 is TGTGCCAGCAGCTTAGTGCGTGGGGGCTTGGGCTCCGACGAGCAGTACTTC. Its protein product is CASSLVRGGLGSDEQYF.